The rows below give T cell receptor beta chains drawn from one sample of a study of T cell changes during pregnancy in multiple sclerosis. TCRdb keeps only in-frame clones here, not all; method: immunoSEQ multiplex PCR. Altogether tens of thousands of clones are present, about 96% being singletons, with the ten largest covering more than 1%. The material was peripheral blood, obtained in the second trimester of pregnancy. The receptors shown here come from a female donor with multiple sclerosis, enrolled in a pregnancy study. Both conserved end residues are part of each CDR3. D genes are given only for firm matches. A clone size is listed for some rows: how often the clone was seen (once, few, many), or a class if it is expanded.

CDR3 protein | CDR3 DNA | J gene | V gene | clone size | D gene
CASSLALAGGHYEQYF | TGTGCCAGCAGCTTGGCATTAGCGGGAGGACACTACGAGCAGTACTTC | TRBJ2-7 | TRBV5-4 | NA | TRBD2
CASSFRGNTDTQYF | TGTGCCAGCAGCTTCCGGGGAAACACAGATACGCAGTATTTT | TRBJ2-3 | TRBV7-8 | NA | NA
CASSLGTSKFLGEQFF | TGTGCCAGCAGCTTGGGGACTAGCAAGTTCCTCGGTGAGCAGTTCTTC | TRBJ2-1 | TRBV5-6 | NA | TRBD2
CASSYSTSGYGYTF | TGTGCCAGCAGTTACTCGACCAGCGGCTATGGCTACACCTTC | TRBJ1-2 | TRBV6-5 | NA | NA
CASRQGVTSYNEQFF | TGCGCCAGCAGGCAGGGGGTGACATCCTACAATGAGCAGTTCTTC | TRBJ2-1 | TRBV5-1 | NA | TRBD1
CASSPLLAGGLEQYF | TGTGCCAGCTCACCCCTACTAGCGGGAGGTCTCGAGCAGTACTTC | TRBJ2-7 | TRBV18 | NA | TRBD2
CASSVTTDRGDEKLFF | TGTGCCAGCAGCGTTACCACCGACAGGGGTGATGAAAAACTGTTTTTT | TRBJ1-4 | TRBV9 | NA | TRBD1
CSVVAPTGELFF | TGCAGCGTTGTAGCGCCCACCGGGGAGCTGTTTTTT | TRBJ2-2 | TRBV29-1 | once | NA
CASSEMAGGAYEQYF | TGTGCCAGCAGTGAGATGGCGGGAGGGGCCTACGAGCAGTACTTC | TRBJ2-7 | TRBV2 | NA | TRBD2
CASSQRGADYGYTF | TGCGCCAGCAGCCAGCGGGGAGCCGACTATGGCTACACCTTC | TRBJ1-2 | TRBV4-1 | NA | NA
CASSQAQPGEQFF | TGCGCCAGCAGCCAAGCCCAGCCGGGTGAGCAGTTCTTC | TRBJ2-1 | TRBV4-1 | once | NA
CASSLGRDEQYF | TGCGCCAGCAGCTTGGGCAGGGACGAGCAGTACTTC | TRBJ2-7 | TRBV5-1 | NA | NA
CASSVTGGSYGYTF | TGTGCCAGCAGCGTGACAGGGGGCTCCTATGGCTACACCTTC | TRBJ1-2 | TRBV9 | NA | TRBD1
CASGPTSGSYNEQFF | TGTGCCAGCGGACCGACAAGCGGATCTTACAATGAGCAGTTCTTC | TRBJ2-1 | TRBV9 | NA | NA
CASSLVGRGYTF | TGTGCCAGCAGTTTGGTCGGGAGAGGCTACACCTTC | TRBJ1-2 | TRBV28 | NA | NA
CASSQEPQGALNEKLFF | TGTGCCAGCAGCCAAGAACCCCAGGGGGCCCTTAATGAAAAACTGTTTTTT | TRBJ1-4 | TRBV4-2 | NA | TRBD1
CASSLAREHGELFF | TGCGCCAGCAGCTTGGCGCGGGAGCACGGGGAGCTGTTTTTT | TRBJ2-2 | TRBV5-1 | NA | TRBD2